The 6 T cell receptor beta chains below were found in one sample sequenced in a study of cytomegalovirus exposure and HLA in healthy donors. 60 Vbeta and 13 Jbeta primers were used in PCR. Assay: immunoSEQ multiplex PCR; the TCRdb copy retains only in-frame clones and omits some. The sample records 150,000 to 200,000 clones, approximately 70% being singletons. The source material was PBMCs. The receptors were gathered from a middle-aged man in good health and CMV-seropositive.

The rearrangement links TRBV5-1 to TRBJ1-2, with D unresolved. The CDR3 contains 14 residues. Germline CDR1 and CDR2: SGHRS and YFSETQ. V was cut by 0 bases and J by 1 base, with 7 bases left in between. The CDR3 coding sequence is TGCGCCAGCAGCTTGGAAGGGAGTAACTATGGCTACACCTTC. Its protein is CASSLEGSNYGYTF.

This clone appeared once. The chain carries TRBV27 and TRBJ1-2, with 8 nucleotides matching TRBD1. Germline V gene lookup returns CDR1 MNHEY and CDR2 SMNVEV (reference sequence). Unmatched junction bases numbered 10, after V lost 4 bases and J lost 6 bases. This CDR3 is 15 amino acids long. The CDR3 DNA reads as TGTGCCAGCAGTTCCCCCCAGACAGGGGATGATGGCTACACCTTC. It specifies CASSSPQTGDDGYTF.

A few counts support this clone. CDR3 amino acids: CASSLPTPVNEKLFF. CDR3 coding DNA: TGTGCCAGCAGCTTGCCGACTCCGGTTAATGAAAAACTGTTTTTT. The chain links TRBV7-9 to TRBJ1-4; no clear D gene. V was cut by 3 bases and J by 4 bases, with 12 bases left in between. CDR1 is SEHNR and CDR2 is FQNEAQ in the germline V gene (reference sequence). This CDR3 is built from 15 residues.

The CDR3 region is CASRTGTSEGNEQFF. DNA of the CDR3: TGTGCCAGCAGAACCGGGACTAGCGAGGGAAATGAGCAGTTCTTC. The chain links TRBV6-6 to TRBJ2-1, with 10 bases aligning to TRBD2. The CDR3 contains 15 residues. The trim removed 6 bases at V and 7 bases at J, leaving 9 bases unmatched. Per the germline V gene, CDR1 is MNHNY and CDR2 is SVGAGI (reference sequence).

The chain employs TRBV5-6 and TRBJ2-5; 7 bases match TRBD2. Trimming took 3 bases from V and 5 from J; bases not matched to a gene: 4. Germline V gene data show CDR1 as SGHDT and CDR2 as YYEEEE. This CDR3 spans 13 amino acids. The DNA of the CDR3 is TGTGCCAGCAGCTGGGGGGGTTTGGAGACCCAGTACTTC. It codes for CASSWGGLETQYF.

The chain employs TRBV19 and TRBJ1-2; 7 bases match TRBD1. The germline CDR1 and CDR2 sequences are LNHDA and SQIVND (reference sequence). The CDR3 has 15 amino acids. With V trimmed by 2 bases and J by 2 bases, 5 bases remained unmatched. CDR3 residues: CASSIRQGRNYGYTF. The CDR3 nucleotides read TGTGCCAGTAGTATACGACAGGGACGCAACTATGGCTACACCTTC.